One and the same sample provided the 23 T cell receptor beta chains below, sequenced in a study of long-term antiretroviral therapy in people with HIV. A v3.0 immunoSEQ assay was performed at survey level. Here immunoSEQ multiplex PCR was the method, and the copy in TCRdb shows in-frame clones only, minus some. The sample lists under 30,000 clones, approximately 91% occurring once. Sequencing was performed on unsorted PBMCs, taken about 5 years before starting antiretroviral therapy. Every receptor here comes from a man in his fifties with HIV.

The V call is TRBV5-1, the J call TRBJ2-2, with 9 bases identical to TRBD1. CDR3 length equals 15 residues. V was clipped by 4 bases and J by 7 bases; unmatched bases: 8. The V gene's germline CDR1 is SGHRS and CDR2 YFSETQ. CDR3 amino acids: CASSLGTGFDGELFF. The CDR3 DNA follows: TGCGCCAGCAGCCTCGGGACAGGGTTCGACGGGGAGCTGTTTTTT.

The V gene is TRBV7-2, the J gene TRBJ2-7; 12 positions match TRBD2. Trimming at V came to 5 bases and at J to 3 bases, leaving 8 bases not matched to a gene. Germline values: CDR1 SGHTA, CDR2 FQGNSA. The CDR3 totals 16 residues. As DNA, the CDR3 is TGTGCCAGCAGCCCAAGACTAGCGGGAGACAACTACGAGCAGTACTTC. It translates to CASSPRLAGDNYEQYF. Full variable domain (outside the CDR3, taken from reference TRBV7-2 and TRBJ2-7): GAGVSQSPSNKVTEKGKDVELRCDPISGHTALYWYRQSLGQGLEFLIYFQGNSAPDKSGLPSDRFSAERTGGSVSTLTIQRTQQEDSAVYLCASSPRLAGDNYEQYFGPGTRLTVT.

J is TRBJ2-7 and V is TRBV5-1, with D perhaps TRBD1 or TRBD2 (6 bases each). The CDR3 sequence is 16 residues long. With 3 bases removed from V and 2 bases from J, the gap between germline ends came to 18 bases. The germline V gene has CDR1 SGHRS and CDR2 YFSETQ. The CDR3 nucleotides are TGCGCCAGCAGCTCCCAAGGAGGGTACAGGGCCTACGAGCAGTACTTC. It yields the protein CASSSQGGYRAYEQYF.

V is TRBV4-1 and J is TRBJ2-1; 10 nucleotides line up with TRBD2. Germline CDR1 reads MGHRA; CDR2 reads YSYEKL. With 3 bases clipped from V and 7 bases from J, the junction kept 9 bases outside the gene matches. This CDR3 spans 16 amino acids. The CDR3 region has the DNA TGCGCCAGCAGCCACCTCGGTCTAGCGGGAGCGAATGAGCAGTTCTTC. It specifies CASSHLGLAGANEQFF.

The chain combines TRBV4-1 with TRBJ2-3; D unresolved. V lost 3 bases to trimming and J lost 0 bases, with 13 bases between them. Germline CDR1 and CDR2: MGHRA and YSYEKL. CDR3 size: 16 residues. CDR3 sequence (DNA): TGCGCCAGCAGCCAGGCCCCGGGTCCTAGCACAGATACGCAGTATTTT. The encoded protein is CASSQAPGPSTDTQYF.

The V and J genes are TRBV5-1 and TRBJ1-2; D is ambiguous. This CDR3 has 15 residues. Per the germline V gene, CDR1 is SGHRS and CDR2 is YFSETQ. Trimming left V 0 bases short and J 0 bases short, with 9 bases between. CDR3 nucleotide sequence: TGCGCCAGCAGCTTGGAGGGCCTCACTAACTATGGCTACACCTTC. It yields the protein CASSLEGLTNYGYTF.

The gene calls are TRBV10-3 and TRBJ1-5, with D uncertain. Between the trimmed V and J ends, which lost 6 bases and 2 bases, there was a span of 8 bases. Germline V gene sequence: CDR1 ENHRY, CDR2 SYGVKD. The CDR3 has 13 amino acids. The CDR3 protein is CAIRTAGNQPQHF. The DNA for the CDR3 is TGTGCCATCAGGACGGCAGGCAATCAGCCCCAGCATTTT.

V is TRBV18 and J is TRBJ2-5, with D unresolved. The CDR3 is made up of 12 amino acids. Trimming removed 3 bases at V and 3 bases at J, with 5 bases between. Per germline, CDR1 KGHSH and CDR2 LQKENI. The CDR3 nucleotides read TGTGCCAGCTCACCGGCGGAAGAGACCCAGTACTTC. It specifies CASSPAEETQYF. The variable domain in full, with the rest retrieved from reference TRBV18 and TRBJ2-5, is NAGVMQNPRHLVRRRGQEARLRCSPMKGHSHVYWYRQLPEEGLKFMVYLQKENIIDESGMPKERFSAEFPKEGPSILRIQQVVRGDSAAYFCASSPAEETQYFGPGTRLLVL.

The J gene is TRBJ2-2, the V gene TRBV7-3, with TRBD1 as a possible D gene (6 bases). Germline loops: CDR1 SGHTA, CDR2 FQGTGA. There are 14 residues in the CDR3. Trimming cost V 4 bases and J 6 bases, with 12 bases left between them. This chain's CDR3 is CASSSNRAAGELFF. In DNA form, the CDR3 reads TGTGCCAGCAGCTCCAACAGGGCGGCCGGGGAGCTGTTTTTT.

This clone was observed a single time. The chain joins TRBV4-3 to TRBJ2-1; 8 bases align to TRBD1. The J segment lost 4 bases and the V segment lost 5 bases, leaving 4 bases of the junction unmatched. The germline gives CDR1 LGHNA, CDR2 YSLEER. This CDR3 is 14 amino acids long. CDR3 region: CASSRGQEYNEQFF. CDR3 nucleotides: TGCGCCAGCAGCAGGGGACAGGAGTACAATGAGCAGTTCTTC.

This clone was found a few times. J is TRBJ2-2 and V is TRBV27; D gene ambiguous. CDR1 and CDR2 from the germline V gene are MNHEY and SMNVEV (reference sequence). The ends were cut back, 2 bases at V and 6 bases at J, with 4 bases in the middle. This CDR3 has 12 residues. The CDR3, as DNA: TGTGCCAGCAGTTTAGGATCCGGGGAGCTGTTTTTT. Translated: CASSLGSGELFF.

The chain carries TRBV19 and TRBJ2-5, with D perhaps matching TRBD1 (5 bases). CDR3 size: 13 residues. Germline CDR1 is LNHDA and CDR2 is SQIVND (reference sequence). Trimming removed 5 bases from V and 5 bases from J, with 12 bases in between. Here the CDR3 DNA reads TGTGCCAGTAGTGCGGCAGGGTTCGAGACCCAGTACTTC. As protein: CASSAAGFETQYF.

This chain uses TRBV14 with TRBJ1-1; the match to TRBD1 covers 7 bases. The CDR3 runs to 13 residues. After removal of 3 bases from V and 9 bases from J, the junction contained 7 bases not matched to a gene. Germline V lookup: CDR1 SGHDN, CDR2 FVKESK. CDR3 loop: CASSQAGQVQAFF. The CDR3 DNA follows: TGTGCCAGCAGCCAGGCCGGACAGGTTCAAGCTTTCTTT.

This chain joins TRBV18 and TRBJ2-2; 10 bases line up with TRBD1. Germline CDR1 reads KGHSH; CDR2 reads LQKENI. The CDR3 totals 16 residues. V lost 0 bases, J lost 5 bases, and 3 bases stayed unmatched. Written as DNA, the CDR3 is TGTGCCAGCTCACCACCGGGACAGGGGCCAACCGGGGAGCTGTTTTTT. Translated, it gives CASSPPGQGPTGELFF. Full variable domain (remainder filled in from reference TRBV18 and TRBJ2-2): NAGVMQNPRHLVRRRGQEARLRCSPMKGHSHVYWYRQLPEEGLKFMVYLQKENIIDESGMPKERFSAEFPKEGPSILRIQQVVRGDSAAYFCASSPPGQGPTGELFFGEGSRLTVL.

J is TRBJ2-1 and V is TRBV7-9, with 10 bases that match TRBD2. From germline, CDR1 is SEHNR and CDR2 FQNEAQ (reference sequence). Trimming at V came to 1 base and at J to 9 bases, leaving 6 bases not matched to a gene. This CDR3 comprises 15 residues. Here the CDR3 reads CASSLVAGGRGEQFF. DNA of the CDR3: TGTGCCAGCAGCTTAGTAGCGGGGGGCCGGGGTGAGCAGTTCTTC.

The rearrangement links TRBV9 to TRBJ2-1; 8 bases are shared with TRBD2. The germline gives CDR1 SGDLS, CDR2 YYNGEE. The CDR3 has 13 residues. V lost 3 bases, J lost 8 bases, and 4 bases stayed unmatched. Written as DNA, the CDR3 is TGTGCCAGCAGCGCGGGAGGGGGGGATGAGCAGTTCTTC. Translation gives CASSAGGGDEQFF.

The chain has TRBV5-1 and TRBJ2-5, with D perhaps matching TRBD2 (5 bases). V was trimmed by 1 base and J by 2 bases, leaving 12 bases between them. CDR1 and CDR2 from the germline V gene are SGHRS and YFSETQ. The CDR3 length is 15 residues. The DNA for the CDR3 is TGCGCCAGCAGCTTGTCCCCCCGGGGACAAGAGACCCAGTACTTC. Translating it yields CASSLSPRGQETQYF.

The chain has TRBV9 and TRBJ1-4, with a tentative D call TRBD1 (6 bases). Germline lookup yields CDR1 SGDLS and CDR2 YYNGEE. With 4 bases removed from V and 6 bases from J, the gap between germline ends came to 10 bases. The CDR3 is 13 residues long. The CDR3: CASSSQGYEKLFF. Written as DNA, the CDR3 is TGTGCCAGCAGCTCACAGGGTTATGAAAAACTGTTTTTT.

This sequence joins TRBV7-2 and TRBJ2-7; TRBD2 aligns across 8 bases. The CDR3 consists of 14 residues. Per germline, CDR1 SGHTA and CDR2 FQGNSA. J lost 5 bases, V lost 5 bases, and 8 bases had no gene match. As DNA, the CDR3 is TGTGCCAGCAGCCCAAAGGTAGCGGGAAACGAGCAGTACTTC. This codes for CASSPKVAGNEQYF.

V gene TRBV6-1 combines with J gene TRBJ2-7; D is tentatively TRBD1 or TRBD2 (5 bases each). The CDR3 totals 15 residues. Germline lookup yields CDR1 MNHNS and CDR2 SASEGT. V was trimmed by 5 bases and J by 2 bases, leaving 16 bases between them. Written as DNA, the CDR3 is TGTGCCAGCAGTTTAAACCGGGACGGGACCTACGAGCAGTACTTC. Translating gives CASSLNRDGTYEQYF.

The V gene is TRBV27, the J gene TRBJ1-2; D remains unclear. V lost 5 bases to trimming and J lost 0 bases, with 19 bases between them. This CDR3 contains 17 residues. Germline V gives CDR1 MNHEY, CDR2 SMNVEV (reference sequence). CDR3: CASSPDPRRRSNYGYTF. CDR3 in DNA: TGTGCCAGCAGTCCTGACCCTAGGCGGAGATCTAACTATGGCTACACCTTC.

CDR3 amino acids: CASSAMGPTDTQYF. The CDR3 bases are TGTGCCAGCAGCGCGATGGGCCCCACAGATACGCAGTATTTT. The chain joins TRBV7-3 to TRBJ2-3; D uncertain. V was shortened by 5 bases and J by 2 bases, with 11 bases between the two germline ends. CDR1 and CDR2 (germline): SGHTA, FQGTGA. The CDR3 is made up of 14 amino acids.

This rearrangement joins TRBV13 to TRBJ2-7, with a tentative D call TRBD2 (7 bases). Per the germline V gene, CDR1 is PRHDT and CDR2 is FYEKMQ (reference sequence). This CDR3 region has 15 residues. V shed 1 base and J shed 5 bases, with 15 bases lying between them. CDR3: CASSLAGGPPNEQYF. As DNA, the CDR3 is TGTGCCAGCAGCTTAGCGGGGGGCCCCCCAAACGAGCAGTACTTC.